This TCR beta chain stems from a study of blood T cell repertoires in COVID-19. On the study more broadly: Acute and convalescent COVID-19 samples came from the United States, Italy and Spain. From T cells, B-cell-depleted T cells, or PBMCs came the material, which was cDNA or gDNA.

Per the original methods: Reference gene primer amplification in the assay estimated nucleated cell counts. The repertoire was sequenced with immunoSEQ multiplex PCR; TCRdb's copy has only in-frame clones and lacks some. That table furnishes V, J and clone size, whereas the DNA furnished D and trimming. The sample has about 88,000 clones, 70% to 90% seen once. The TCR sequence derives from a woman aged 80 or over with acute or convalescent COVID-19. What was sequenced was peripheral blood.

CDR3 nucleotides: TGTGCCAGTAGATCCGGGACAGCGTTAATGAACACTGAAGCTTTCTTT. Its translation: CASRSGTALMNTEAFF. V is TRBV19 and J is TRBJ1-1; 7 bases map to TRBD1. CDR3 length: 16 amino acids. The V gene's germline CDR1 is LNHDA and CDR2 SQIVND (reference sequence). The V gene end was trimmed by 6 bases and the J gene end by 0 bases; junction bases not matched to a gene: 10.